The clone carrying this T cell receptor beta chain is classed as medium-sized. Its specificity is not known. The assay was immunoSEQ multiplex PCR, and TCRdb's table has in-frame clones only and misses some. The repertoire holds over a thousand clones, with approximately 34% as singletons. Two independent pathologists confirmed no atypia in lung taken at least 2 cm from tumor. This sample was taken from a study of T cells in localized non-small cell lung cancer. Study findings and constraints: Exceeding tumor, uninvolved adjacent lung had the highest T cell clonality. Multi-region tumor sequencing was not done, so intratumor heterogeneity could not be excluded. Appearing in adjacent lung were a median about 57 of the top 100 tumor clones.

There are 17 residues in the CDR3. Trimming shortened V by 1 base and J by 3 bases, and 18 bases separated the two germline ends. Germline CDR1 is MGHRA and CDR2 is YSYEKL. The sequenced sample was normal lung tissue next to the tumor, obtained before any cancer treatment. This chain links TRBV4-1 with TRBJ1-1; D unresolved. The source of this sequence is a woman aged 40-69 years with stage I lung adenocarcinoma. The CDR3 protein is CASSQGPSDTLDTEAFF. Written as DNA, the CDR3 is TGCGCCAGCAGCCAAGGACCCTCAGACACACTAGACACTGAAGCTTTCTTT.